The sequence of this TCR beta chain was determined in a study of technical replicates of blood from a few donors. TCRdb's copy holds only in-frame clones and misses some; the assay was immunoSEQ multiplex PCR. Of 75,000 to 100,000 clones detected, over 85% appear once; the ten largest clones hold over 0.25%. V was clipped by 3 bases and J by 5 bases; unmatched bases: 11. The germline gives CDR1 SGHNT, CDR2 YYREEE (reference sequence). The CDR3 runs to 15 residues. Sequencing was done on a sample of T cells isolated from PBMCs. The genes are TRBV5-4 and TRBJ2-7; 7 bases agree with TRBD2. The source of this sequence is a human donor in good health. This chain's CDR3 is CASSSPGLYNNEQYF. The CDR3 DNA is TGTGCCAGCAGCTCACCGGGACTATATAATAACGAGCAGTACTTC.